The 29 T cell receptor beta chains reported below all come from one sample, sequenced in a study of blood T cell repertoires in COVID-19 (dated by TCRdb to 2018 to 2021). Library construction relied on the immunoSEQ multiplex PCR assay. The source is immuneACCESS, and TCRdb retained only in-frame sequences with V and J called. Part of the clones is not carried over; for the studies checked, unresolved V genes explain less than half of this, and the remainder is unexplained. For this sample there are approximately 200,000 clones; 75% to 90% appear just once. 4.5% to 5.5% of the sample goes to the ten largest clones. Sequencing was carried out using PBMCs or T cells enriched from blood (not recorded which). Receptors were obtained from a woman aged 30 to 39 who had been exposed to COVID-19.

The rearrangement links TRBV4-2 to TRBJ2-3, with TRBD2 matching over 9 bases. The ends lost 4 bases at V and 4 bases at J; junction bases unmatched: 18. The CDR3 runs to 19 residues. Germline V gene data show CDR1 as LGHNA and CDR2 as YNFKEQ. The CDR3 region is CASSPGGSGGYRASDTQYF. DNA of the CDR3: TGTGCCAGCAGCCCGGGAGGTAGCGGGGGCTACCGGGCATCAGATACGCAGTATTTT.

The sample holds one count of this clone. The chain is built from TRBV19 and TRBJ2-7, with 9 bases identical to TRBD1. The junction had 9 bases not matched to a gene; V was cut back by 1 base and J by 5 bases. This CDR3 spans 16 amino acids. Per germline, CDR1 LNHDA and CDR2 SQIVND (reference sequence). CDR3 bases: TGTGCCAGTAGTATAGGGACCGGGACAGGGCTTGACGAGCAGTACTTC. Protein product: CASSIGTGTGLDEQYF.

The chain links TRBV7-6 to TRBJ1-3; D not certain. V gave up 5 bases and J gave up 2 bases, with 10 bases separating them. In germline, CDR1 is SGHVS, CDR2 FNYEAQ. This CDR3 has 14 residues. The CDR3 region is CASSPRGAGNTIYF. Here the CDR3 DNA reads TGTGCCAGCAGCCCGCGGGGAGCTGGAAACACCATATATTTT.

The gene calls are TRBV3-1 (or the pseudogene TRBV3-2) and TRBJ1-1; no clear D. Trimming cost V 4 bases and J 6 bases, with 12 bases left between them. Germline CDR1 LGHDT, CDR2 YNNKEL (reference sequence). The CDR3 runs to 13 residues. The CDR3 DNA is TGTGCCAGCAGCCGCTTCGACGGGGCTGAAGCTTTCTTT. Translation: CASSRFDGAEAFF.

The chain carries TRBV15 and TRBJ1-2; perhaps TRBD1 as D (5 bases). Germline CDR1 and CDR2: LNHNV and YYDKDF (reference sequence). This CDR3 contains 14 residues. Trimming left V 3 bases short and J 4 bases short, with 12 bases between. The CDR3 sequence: CATSSYRQSYGYTF. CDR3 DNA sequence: TGTGCCACCAGCAGTTATCGACAGTCCTATGGCTACACCTTC.

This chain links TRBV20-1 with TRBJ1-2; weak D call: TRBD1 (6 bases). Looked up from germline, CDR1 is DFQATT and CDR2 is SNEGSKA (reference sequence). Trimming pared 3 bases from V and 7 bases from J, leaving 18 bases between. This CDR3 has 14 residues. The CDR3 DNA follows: TGCAGTGCTAGTAATACAGGGAGAACGAGTGGCTACACCTTC. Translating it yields CSASNTGRTSGYTF.

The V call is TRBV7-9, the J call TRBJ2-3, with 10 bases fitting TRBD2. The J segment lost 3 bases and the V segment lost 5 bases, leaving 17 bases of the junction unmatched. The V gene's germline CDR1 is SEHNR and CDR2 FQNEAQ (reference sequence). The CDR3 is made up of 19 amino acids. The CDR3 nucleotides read TGTGCCAGCAGCCTCACGATTGGGTCTAGCGGGGGCTCTACAGATACGCAGTATTTT. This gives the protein CASSLTIGSSGGSTDTQYF.

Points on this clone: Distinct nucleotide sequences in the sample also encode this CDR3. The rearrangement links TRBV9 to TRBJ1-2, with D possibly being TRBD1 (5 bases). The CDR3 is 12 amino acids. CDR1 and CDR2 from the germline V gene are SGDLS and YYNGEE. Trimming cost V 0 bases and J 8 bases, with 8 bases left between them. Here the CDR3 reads CASSVVGGGYTF. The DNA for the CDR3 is TGTGCCAGCAGCGTAGTCGGGGGAGGCTACACCTTC.

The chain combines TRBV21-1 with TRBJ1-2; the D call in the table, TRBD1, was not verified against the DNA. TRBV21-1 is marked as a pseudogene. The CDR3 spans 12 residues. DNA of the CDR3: TGTGCCACCTTGGGCAGGGGCTATGGCTACACCTTC. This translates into CATLGRGYGYTF.

The CDR3 DNA reads TGTGCCAGCAGCTTATGGGAAGGGGGAATTTTTTACGAGCAGTACTTC. Protein sequence: CASSLWEGGIFYEQYF. The chain employs TRBV7-9 and TRBJ2-7; D may be TRBD1 (6 bases). Trimming cost V 2 bases and J 4 bases, with 18 bases left between them. In germline, CDR1 is SEHNR, CDR2 FQNEAQ (reference sequence). The CDR3 has 16 amino acids. The entire variable domain, with the rest obtained from reference TRBV7-9 and TRBJ2-7, is as follows: DTGVSQNPRHKITKRGQNVTFRCDPISEHNRLYWYRQTLGQGPEFLTYFQNEAQLEKSRLLSDRFSAERPKGSFSTLEIQRTEQGDSAMYLCASSLWEGGIFYEQYFGPGTRLTVT.

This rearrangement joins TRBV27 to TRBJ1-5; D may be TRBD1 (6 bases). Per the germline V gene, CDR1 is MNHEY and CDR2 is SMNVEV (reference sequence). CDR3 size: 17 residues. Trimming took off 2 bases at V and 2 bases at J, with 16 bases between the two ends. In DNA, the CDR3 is TGTGCCAGCAGTTTACAGGGGTTGAATGGTGGCAATCAGCCCCAGCATTTT. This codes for CASSLQGLNGGNQPQHF.

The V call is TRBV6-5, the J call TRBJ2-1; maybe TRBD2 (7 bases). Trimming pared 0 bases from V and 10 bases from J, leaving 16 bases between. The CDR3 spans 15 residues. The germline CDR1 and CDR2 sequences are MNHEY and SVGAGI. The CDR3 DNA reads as TGTGCCAGCAGTTACTCGAAGGGCGGGGGCAGGGAGCAGTTCTTC. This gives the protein CASSYSKGGGREQFF.

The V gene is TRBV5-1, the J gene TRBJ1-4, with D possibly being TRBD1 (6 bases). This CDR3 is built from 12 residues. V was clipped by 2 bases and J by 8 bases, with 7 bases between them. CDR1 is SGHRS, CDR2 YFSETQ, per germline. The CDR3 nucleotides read TGCGCCAGCAGCTTTAGGGGGGAAAAACTGTTTTTT. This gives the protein CASSFRGEKLFF.

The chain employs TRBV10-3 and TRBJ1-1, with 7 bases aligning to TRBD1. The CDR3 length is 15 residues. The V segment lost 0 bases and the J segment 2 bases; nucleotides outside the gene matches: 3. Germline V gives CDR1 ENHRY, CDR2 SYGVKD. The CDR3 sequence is CAISESDRANTEAFF. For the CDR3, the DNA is TGTGCCATCAGTGAGTCCGACAGGGCTAACACTGAAGCTTTCTTT.

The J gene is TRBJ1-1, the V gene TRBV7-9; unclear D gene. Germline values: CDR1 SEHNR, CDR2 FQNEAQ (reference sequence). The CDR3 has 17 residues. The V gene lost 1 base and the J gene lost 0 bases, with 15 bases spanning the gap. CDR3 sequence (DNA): TGTGCCAGCAGCTTAGGTGGAGGTGGGGATTTGAACACTGAAGCTTTCTTT. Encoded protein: CASSLGGGGDLNTEAFF. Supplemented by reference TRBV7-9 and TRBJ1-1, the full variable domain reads DTGVSQNPRHKITKRGQNVTFRCDPISEHNRLYWYRQTLGQGPEFLTYFQNEAQLEKSRLLSDRFSAERPKGSFSTLEIQRTEQGDSAMYLCASSLGGGGDLNTEAFFGQGTRLTVV.

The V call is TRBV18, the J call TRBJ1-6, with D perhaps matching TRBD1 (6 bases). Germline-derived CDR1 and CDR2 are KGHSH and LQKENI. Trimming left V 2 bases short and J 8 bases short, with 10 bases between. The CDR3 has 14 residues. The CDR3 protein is CASSPAGAHSPLHF. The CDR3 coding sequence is TGTGCCAGCTCACCAGCGGGGGCCCATTCACCCCTCCACTTT.

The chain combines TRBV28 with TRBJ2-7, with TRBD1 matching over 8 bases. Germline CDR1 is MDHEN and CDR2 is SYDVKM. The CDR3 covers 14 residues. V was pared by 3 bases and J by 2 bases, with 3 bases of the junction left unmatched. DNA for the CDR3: TGTGCCAGCAGTTTCCCGGACAGGGCCTACGAGCAGTACTTC. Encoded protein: CASSFPDRAYEQYF.

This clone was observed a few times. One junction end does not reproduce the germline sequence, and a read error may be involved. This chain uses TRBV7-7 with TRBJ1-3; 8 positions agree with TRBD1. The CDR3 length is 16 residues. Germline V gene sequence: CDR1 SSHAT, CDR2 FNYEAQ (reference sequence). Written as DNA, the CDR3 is TGTGCTAGCAGCCCTGGACAGGGAAACTCTGGAAACACCATATATTTT. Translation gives CASSPGQGNSGNTIYF. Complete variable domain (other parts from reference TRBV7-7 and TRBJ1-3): GAGVSQSPRYKVTKRGQDVTLRCDPISSHATLYWYQQALGQGPEFLTYFNYEAQPDKSGLPSDRFSAERPEGSISTLTIQRTEQRDSAMYRCASSPGQGNSGNTIYFGEGSWLTVV.

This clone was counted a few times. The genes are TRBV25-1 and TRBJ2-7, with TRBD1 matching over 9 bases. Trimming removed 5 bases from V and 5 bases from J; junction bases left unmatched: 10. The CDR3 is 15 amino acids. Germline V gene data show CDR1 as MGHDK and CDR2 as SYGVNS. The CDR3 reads CASSPPGDRAHEQYF. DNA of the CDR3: TGTGCCAGCAGTCCCCCGGGGGACAGGGCCCACGAGCAGTACTTC.

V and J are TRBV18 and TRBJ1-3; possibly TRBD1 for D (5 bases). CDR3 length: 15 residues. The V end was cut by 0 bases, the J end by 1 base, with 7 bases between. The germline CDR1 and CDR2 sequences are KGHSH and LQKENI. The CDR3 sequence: CASSPPGLSGNTIYF. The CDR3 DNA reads TGTGCCAGCTCACCACCGGGACTTTCTGGAAACACCATATATTTT.

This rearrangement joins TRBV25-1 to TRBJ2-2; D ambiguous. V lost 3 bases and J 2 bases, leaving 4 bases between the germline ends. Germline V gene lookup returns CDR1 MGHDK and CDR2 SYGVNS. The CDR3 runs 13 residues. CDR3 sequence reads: CASSDRNTGELFF. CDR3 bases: TGTGCCAGCAGTGACCGTAACACCGGGGAGCTGTTTTTT.

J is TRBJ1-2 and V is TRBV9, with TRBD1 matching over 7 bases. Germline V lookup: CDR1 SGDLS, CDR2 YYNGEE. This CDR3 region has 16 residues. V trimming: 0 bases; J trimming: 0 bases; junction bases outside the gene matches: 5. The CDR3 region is CASSVGAGGSNYGYTF. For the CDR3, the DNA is TGTGCCAGCAGCGTAGGGGCAGGGGGATCTAACTATGGCTACACCTTC.

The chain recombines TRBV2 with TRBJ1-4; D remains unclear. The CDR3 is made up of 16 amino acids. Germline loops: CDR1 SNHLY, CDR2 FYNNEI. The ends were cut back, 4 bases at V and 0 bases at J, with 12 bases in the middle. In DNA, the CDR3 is TGTGCCAGCAGTGTCGGGTTGGTGACAACTAATGAAAAACTGTTTTTT. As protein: CASSVGLVTTNEKLFF.

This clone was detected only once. CDR3 coding DNA: TGTGCCAGCAGTACCAGGGACAGGGGGCACACTGAAGCTTTCTTT. Protein sequence: CASSTRDRGHTEAFF. The chain carries TRBV2 and TRBJ1-1; 12 bases match TRBD1. Trimming took 5 bases from V and 3 from J; bases not matched to a gene: 4. This CDR3 region has 15 residues. Germline V lookup: CDR1 SNHLY, CDR2 FYNNEI.

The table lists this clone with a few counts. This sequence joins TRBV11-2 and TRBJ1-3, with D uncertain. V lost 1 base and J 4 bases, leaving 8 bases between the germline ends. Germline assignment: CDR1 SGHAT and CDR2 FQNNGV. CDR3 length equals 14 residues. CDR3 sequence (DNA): TGTGCCAGCAGCTTAGGACATACCGGAAACACCATATATTTT. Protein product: CASSLGHTGNTIYF.

The CDR3, as DNA: TGTGCCACCAGTGATTGGGAGGGTGGCTACACCTTC. This sequence encodes CATSDWEGGYTF. This chain joins TRBV24-1 and TRBJ1-2; D unclear. The CDR3 spans 12 residues. Germline CDR1 reads KGHDR; CDR2 reads SFDVKD. V shed 2 bases and J shed 7 bases, with 7 bases lying between them.

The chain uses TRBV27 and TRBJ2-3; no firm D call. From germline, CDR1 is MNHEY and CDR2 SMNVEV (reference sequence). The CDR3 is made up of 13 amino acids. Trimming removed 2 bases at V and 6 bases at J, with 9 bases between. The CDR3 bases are TGTGCCAGCAGTTTAGTGGCCCGTGATACGCAGTATTTT. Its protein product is CASSLVARDTQYF.

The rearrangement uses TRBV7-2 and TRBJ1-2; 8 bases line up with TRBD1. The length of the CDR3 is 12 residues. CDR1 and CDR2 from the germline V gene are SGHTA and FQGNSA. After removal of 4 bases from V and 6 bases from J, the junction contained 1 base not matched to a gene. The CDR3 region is CASSSTGDGYTF. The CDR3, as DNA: TGTGCCAGCAGCTCGACAGGGGATGGCTACACCTTC.

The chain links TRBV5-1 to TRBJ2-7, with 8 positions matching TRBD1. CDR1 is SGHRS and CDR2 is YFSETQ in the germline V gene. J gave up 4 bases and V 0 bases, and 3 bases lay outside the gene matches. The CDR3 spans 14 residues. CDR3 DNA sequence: TGCGCCAGCAGCTTGGCAGGGGGCAGGTACGAGCAGTACTTC. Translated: CASSLAGGRYEQYF. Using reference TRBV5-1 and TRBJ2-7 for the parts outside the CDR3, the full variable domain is KAGVTQTPRYLIKTRGQQVTLSCSPISGHRSVSWYQQTPGQGLQFLFEYFSETQRNKGNFPGRFSGRQFSNSRSEMNVSTLELGDSALYLCASSLAGGRYEQYFGPGTRLTVT.